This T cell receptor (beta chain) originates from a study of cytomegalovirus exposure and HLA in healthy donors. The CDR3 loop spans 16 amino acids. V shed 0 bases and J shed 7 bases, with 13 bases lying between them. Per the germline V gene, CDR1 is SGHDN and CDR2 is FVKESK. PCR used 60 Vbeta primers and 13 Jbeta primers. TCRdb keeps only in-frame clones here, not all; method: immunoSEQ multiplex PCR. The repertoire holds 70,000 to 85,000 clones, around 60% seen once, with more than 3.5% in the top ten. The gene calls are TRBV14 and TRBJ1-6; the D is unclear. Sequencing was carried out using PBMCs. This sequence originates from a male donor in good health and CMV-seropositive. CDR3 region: CASSQERNLGNSPLHF. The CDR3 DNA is TGTGCCAGCAGCCAAGAACGGAACCTGGGCAATTCACCCCTCCACTTT.